This T cell receptor (beta chain) was identified in a study of immune characterization of retroperitoneal liposarcoma. This clonotype was seen a handful of times. One end of the junction is discordant with germline, which a read error may explain. In TCRdb, the PCR reads were re-called with MiXCR into one record per CDR3 protein. The sample lists some 3,000 distinct CDR3 sequences, about 47% seen once, with approximately 49% in the top ten. The CDR3 is made up of 14 amino acids. Per the germline V gene, CDR1 is SGHVS and CDR2 is FQNEAQ. The sample taken for sequencing was tumor tissue. The rearrangement links TRBV7-8 to TRBJ2-1; D may be TRBD1 or TRBD2 (6 bases each). The clonotype originates from a male donor with retroperitoneal liposarcoma. The DNA for the CDR3 is TGTGCCAGCAGCGCGCGTGGAGGGGGTGCTGCGTTATACTTC. Residues: CASSARGGGAALYF.